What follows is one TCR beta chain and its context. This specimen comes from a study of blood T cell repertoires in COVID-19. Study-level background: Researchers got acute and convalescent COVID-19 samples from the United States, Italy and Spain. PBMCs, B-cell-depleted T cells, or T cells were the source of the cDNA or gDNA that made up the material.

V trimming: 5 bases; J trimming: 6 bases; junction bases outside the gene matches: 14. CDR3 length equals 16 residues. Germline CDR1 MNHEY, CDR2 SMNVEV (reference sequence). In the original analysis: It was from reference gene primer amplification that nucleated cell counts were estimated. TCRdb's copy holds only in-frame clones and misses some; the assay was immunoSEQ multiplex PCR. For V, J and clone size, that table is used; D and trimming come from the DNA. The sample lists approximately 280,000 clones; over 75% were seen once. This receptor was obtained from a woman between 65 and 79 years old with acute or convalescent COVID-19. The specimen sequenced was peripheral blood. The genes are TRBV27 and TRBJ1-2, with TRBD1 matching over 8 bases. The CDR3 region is CASSPSDRGFLDGYTF. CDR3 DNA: TGTGCCAGCAGTCCGTCCGACAGGGGCTTTCTTGATGGCTACACCTTC.